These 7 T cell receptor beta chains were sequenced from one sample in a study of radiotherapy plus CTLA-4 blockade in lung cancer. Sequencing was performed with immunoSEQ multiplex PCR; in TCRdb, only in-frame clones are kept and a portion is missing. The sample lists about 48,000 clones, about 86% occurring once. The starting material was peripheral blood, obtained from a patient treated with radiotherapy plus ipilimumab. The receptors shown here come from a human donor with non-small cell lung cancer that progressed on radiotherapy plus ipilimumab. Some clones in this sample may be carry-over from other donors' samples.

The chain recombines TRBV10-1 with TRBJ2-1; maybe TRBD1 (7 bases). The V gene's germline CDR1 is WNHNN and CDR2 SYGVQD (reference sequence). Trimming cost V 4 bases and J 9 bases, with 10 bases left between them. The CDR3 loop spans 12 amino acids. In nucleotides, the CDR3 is TGCGCCAGCAGTGGACAGGGAGGTGAGCAGTTCTTC. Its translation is CASSGQGGEQFF.

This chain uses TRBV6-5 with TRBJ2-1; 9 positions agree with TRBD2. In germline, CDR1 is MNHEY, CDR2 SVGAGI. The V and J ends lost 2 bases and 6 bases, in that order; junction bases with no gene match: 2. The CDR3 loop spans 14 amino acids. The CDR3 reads CASSYTLAGNEQFF. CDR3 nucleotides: TGTGCCAGCAGTTACACACTAGCGGGCAATGAGCAGTTCTTC.

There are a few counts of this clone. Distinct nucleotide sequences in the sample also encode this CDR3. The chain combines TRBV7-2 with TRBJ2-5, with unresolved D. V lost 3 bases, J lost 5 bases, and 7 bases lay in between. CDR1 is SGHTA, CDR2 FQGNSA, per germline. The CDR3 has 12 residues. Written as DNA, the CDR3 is TGTGCCAGCAGCTTTTACAAGGAGACCCAGTACTTC. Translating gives CASSFYKETQYF.

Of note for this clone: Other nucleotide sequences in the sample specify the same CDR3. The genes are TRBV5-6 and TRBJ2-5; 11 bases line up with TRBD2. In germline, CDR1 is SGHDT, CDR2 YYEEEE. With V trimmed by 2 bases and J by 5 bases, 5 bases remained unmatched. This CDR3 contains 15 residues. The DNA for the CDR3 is TGTGCCAGCAGCTTATTAGCGGGAGGGCGGGAGACCCAGTACTTC. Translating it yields CASSLLAGGRETQYF.

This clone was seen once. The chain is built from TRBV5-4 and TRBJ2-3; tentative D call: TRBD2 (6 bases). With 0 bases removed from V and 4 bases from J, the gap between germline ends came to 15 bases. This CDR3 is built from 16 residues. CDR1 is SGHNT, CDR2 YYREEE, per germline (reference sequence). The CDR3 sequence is CASSLDPGRSADTQYF. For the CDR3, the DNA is TGTGCCAGCAGCTTGGATCCAGGGAGGTCGGCAGATACGCAGTATTTT.

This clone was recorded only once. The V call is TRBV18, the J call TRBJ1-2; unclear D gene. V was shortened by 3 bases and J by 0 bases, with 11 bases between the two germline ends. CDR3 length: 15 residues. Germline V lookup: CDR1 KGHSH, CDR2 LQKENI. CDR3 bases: TGTGCCAGCTCACCTGACACGGCGACTAACTATGGCTACACCTTC. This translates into CASSPDTATNYGYTF.

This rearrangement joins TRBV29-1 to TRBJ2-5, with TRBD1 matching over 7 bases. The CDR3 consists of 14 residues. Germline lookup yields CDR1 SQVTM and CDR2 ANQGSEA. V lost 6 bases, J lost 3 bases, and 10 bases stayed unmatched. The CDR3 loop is CSVYWGQIKETQYF. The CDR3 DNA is TGCAGCGTATACTGGGGACAGATTAAAGAGACCCAGTACTTC.